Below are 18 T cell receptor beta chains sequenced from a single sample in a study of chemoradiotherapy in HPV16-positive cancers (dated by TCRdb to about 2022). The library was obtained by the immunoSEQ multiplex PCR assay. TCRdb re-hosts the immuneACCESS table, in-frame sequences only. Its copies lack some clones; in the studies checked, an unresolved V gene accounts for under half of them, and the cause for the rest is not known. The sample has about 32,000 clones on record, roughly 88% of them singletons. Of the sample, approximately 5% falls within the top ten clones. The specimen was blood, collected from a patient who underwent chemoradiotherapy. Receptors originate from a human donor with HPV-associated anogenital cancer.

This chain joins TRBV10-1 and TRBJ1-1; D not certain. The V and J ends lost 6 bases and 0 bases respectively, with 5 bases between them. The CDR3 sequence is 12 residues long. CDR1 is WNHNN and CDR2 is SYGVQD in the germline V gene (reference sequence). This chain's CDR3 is CASRTVNTEAFF. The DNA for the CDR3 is TGCGCCAGCAGGACCGTGAACACTGAAGCTTTCTTT.

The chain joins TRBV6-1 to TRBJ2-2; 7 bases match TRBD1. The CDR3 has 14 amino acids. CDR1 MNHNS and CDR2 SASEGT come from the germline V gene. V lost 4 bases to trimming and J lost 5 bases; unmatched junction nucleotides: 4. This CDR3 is CASSGYRGTGELFF. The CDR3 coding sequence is TGTGCCAGCAGTGGATACAGGGGAACCGGGGAGCTGTTTTTT.

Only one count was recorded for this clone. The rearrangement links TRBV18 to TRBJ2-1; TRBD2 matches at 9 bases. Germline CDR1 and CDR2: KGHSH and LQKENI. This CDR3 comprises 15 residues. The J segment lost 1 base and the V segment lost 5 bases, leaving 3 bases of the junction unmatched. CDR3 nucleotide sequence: TGTGCCAGCTCAGTCCTAGCGGGGTCCTACAATGAGCAGTTCTTC. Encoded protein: CASSVLAGSYNEQFF. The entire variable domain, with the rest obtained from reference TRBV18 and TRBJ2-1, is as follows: NAGVMQNPRHLVRRRGQEARLRCSPMKGHSHVYWYRQLPEEGLKFMVYLQKENIIDESGMPKERFSAEFPKEGPSILRIQQVVRGDSAAYFCASSVLAGSYNEQFFGPGTRLTVL.

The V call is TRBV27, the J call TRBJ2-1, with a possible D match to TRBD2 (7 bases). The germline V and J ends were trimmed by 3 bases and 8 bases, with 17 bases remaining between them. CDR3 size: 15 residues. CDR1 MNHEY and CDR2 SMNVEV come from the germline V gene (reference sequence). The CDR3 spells CASSFYGPGGDEQFF. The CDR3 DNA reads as TGTGCCAGCAGTTTTTATGGCCCGGGGGGCGATGAGCAGTTCTTC.

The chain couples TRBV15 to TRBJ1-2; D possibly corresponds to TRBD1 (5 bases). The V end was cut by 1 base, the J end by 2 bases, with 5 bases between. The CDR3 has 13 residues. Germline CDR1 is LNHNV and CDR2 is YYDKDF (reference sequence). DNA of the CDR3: TGTGCCACCAGCAGAGCAGGGAACTATGGCTACACCTTC. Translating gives CATSRAGNYGYTF. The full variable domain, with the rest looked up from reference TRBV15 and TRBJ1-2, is DAMVIQNPRYQVTQFGKPVTLSCSQTLNHNVMYWYQQKSSQAPKLLFHYYDKDFNNEADTPDNFQSRRPNTSFCFLDIRSPGLGDTAMYLCATSRAGNYGYTFGSGTRLTVV.

The CDR3 spells CAIGGGLSGANVLTF. The CDR3 nucleotides read TGTGCCATCGGGGGGGGTTTGTCTGGGGCCAACGTCCTGACTTTC. The chain carries TRBV10-3 and TRBJ2-6; TRBD2 agrees at 7 bases. This CDR3 comprises 15 residues. Germline V gene sequence: CDR1 ENHRY, CDR2 SYGVKD. V was pared by 8 bases and J by 1 base, with 5 bases of the junction left unmatched.

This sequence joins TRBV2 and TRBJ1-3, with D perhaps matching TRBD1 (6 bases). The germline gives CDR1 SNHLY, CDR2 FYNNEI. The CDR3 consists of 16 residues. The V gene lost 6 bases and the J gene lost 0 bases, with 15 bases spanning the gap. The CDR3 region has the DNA TGTGCCAGCAGCGAACAGGGTTTAGGCTCTGGAAACACCATATATTTT. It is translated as CASSEQGLGSGNTIYF.

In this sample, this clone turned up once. CDR3 sequence (DNA): TGTGCCATCAGTTTTAGCGGAACCTACGAGCAGTACTTC. Its translation is CAISFSGTYEQYF. The chain links TRBV10-3 to TRBJ2-7, with D possibly matching TRBD2 (6 bases). Germline CDR1 and CDR2: ENHRY and SYGVKD. V dropped 5 bases and J dropped 2 bases, with 10 bases sitting between them. CDR3 length: 13 amino acids.

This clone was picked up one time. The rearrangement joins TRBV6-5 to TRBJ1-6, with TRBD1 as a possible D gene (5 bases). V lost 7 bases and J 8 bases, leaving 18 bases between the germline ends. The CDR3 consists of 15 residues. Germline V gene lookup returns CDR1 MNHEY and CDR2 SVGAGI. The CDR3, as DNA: TGTGCCAGCACCCTATCCGGGGGAAGGGATTCACCCCTCCACTTT. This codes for CASTLSGGRDSPLHF.

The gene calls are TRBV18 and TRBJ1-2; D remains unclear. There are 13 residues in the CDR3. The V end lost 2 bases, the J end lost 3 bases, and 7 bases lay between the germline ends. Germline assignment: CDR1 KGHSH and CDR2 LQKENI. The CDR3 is CASSPGTDYGYTF. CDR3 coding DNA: TGTGCCAGCTCACCAGGTACGGACTATGGCTACACCTTC.

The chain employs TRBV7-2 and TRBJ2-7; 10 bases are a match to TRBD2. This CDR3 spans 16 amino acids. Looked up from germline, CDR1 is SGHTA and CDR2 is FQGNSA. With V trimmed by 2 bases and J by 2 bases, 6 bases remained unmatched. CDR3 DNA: TGTGCCAGCAGCTTATATGGGAGCGGGAGGGCCTACGAGCAGTACTTC. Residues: CASSLYGSGRAYEQYF.

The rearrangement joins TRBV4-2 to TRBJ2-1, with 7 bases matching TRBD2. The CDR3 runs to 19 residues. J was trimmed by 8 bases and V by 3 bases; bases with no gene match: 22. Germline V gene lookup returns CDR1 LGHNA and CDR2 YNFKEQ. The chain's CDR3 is CASSQVASTSAVSVDEQFF. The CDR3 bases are TGTGCCAGCAGCCAGGTGGCCTCAACTAGCGCGGTATCTGTCGATGAGCAGTTCTTC.

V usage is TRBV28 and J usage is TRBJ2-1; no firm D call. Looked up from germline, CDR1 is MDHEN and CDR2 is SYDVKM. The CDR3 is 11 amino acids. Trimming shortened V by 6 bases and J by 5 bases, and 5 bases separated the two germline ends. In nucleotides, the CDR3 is TGTGCCAGCAGCCTCAACAATGAGCAGTTCTTC. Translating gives CASSLNNEQFF.

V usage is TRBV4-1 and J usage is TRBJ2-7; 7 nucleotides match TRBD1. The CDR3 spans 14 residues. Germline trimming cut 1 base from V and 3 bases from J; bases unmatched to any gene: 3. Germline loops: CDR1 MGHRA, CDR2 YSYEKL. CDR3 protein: CASSQGGGGYEQYF. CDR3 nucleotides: TGCGCCAGCAGCCAAGGAGGGGGCGGCTACGAGCAGTACTTC.

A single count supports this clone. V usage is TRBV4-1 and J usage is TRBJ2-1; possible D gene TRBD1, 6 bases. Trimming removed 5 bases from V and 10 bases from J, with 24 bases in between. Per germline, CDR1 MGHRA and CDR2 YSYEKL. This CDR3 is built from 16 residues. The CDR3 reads CASSKGQGPQSHEQFF. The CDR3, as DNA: TGCGCCAGCAGCAAAGGGCAGGGGCCTCAATCCCACGAGCAGTTCTTC.

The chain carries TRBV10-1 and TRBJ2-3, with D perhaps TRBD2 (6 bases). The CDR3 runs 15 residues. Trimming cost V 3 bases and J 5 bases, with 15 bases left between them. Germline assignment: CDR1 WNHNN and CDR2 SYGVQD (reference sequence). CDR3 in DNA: TGCGCCAGCAGTGAAGTGGCGGGGTGGAGAGATACGCAGTATTTT. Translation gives CASSEVAGWRDTQYF.

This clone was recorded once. This CDR3 is CASSLRPPADTQYF. The CDR3 DNA is TGCGCCAGCAGCCTCCGTCCTCCGGCAGATACGCAGTATTTT. V usage is TRBV4-1 and J usage is TRBJ2-3; no definite D call. The CDR3 length is 14 residues. V was shortened by 4 bases and J by 4 bases, with 12 bases between the two germline ends. Germline V gene sequence: CDR1 MGHRA, CDR2 YSYEKL.

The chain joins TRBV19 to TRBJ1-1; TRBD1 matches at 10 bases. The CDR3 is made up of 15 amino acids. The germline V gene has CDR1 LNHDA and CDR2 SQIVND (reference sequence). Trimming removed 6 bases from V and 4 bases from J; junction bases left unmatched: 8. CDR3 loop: CASSQGTGDGTEAFF. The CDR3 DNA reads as TGTGCCAGTAGCCAAGGGACAGGGGATGGCACTGAAGCTTTCTTT. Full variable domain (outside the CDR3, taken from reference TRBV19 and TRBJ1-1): DGGITQSPKYLFRKEGQNVTLSCEQNLNHDAMYWYRQDPGQGLRLIYYSQIVNDFQKGDIAEGYSVSREKKESFPLTVTSAQKNPTAFYLCASSQGTGDGTEAFFGQGTRLTVV.